This TCR beta chain was recovered during a study of tumor and adjacent non-tumor tissue in lung cancer. This sample's RNA came from whole unsorted tissue. Trimming shortened V by 3 bases and J by 5 bases, and 13 bases separated the two germline ends. The CDR3 loop spans 15 amino acids. Per the germline V gene, CDR1 is MDHEN and CDR2 is SYDVKM. TCRbeta libraries were built with three rounds of nested PCR, modified from ARM-PCR. Using its own MiXCR run on the multiplex PCR reads, TCRdb lists one record per CDR3 protein. The table has 120,000 to 150,000 distinct CDR3 sequences, around 66% seen once; the top ten hold about 20%.

The chain carries TRBV28 and TRBJ1-4; possibly TRBD1 for D (6 bases). Material: lung tumor tissue. The source of this sequence is a man between 60 and 75 years old with small cell lung cancer. The CDR3 DNA reads as TGTGCCAGCAGTTTGATCGGGGGCGGGAATGAAAAACTGTTTTTT. Translation: CASSLIGGGNEKLFF.